A selection of T cell receptor beta chains follows, all from one sample in a study of OX40 agonist ivuxolimab in advanced cancers. Clones were read by immunoSEQ multiplex PCR, and TCRdb kept only the in-frame ones, dropping some. The sample yields approximately 41,000 clones, 80% to 90% seen once. The source was CD4+ or CD8+ T cells sorted from blood, collected in a trial of the OX40 agonist ivuxolimab. All receptors derive from an adult with an advanced solid tumor such as melanoma, head and neck, liver or kidney cancer. The CDR3 runs from the conserved cysteine through the conserved F or W. The D gene is left open where the match is weak. Clone size is given for some rows only: seen once, a few or many times, or a class if the clone is expanded.

TRBJ1-6 - TRBV7-9 14 - TGTGCCAGCAGCTTTGGGGCGATATATTCACCCCTCCACTTT CASSFGAIYSPLHF
TRBJ2-6 - TRBV5-1 15 - TGCGCCAGCAGCTCGACAGCCTCTGGGGCCAACGTCCTGACTTTC CASSSTASGANVLTF
TRBJ2-5 TRBD2 TRBV9 16 - TGTGCCAGCAGCTATCTAGCGGGGGGCCTTCAAGAGACCCAGTACTTC CASSYLAGGLQETQYF
TRBJ2-5 - TRBV2 12 - TGTGCCAGCATCGGGGATCAATATTTCCCGTACTTC CASIGDQYFPYF
TRBJ2-6 - TRBV7-2 14 few TGTGCCAGCAGCTCTAGCTCTGGGGCCAACGTCCTGACTTTC CASSSSSGANVLTF
TRBJ2-5 TRBD1 TRBV18 16 - TGTGCCAGCTCACCACCGACAGGGAACGGCCGGGAGACCCAGTACTTC CASSPPTGNGRETQYF
TRBJ1-4 - TRBV5-6 16 - TGTGCCAGCAGCGTAACATCAGGGTTGGGAAATGAAAAACTGTTTTTT CASSVTSGLGNEKLFF
TRBJ2-3 TRBD2 TRBV6-6 16 - TGTGCCAGCAGCTATCCTAGCGGCGGTCGCACAGATACGCAGTATTTT CASSYPSGGRTDTQYF
TRBJ2-7 - TRBV19 15 once TGTGCCAGTAGAGGCCAATTTCAGGGAGCCTACGAGCAGTACTTC CASRGQFQGAYEQYF
TRBJ2-5 - TRBV7-2 16 - TGTGCCAGCAGCTTAGCTCAGGGGGGGGGCCAAGAGACCCAGTACTTC CASSLAQGGGQETQYF
TRBJ1-6 - TRBV30 11 - TGTGCCTGGAGTGAAAATTCACCCCTCCACTTT CAWSENSPLHF
TRBJ1-6 - TRBV11-2 15 - TGTGCCAGCAGCTTAGGTCCAGCCACTAATTCACCCCTCCACTTT CASSLGPATNSPLHF
TRBJ2-1 TRBD2 TRBV11-3 15 - TGTGCCAGCAGCTACAGCGGGGGAGACTACAATGAGCAGTTCTTC CASSYSGGDYNEQFF
TRBJ1-5 - TRBV7-2 15 - TGTGCCAGCAGCTTACAGGGGCCGGGGAGTGAGCCCCAGCATTTT CASSLQGPGSEPQHF
TRBJ1-1 TRBD1 TRBV18 15 once TGTGCCAGCTCACTAATGACAGGGGAGAACACTGAAGCTTTCTTT CASSLMTGENTEAFF
TRBJ2-4 TRBD1 TRBV6-6 16 - TGTGCCAGCAGTTCTTCAACGGGACAGGGGACAGACATTCAGTACTTC CASSSSTGQGTDIQYF
TRBJ1-1 - TRBV5-8 14 medium-sized TGTGCCAGCAGCTTCCGTCCTATGAACACTGAAGCTTTCTTT CASSFRPMNTEAFF
TRBJ2-6 - TRBV7-8 13 - TGTGCCAACGTGGAATCTGGGGCCAACGTCCTGACTTTC CANVESGANVLTF
TRBJ2-2 TRBD1 TRBV5-6 15 - TGTGCCAGCAGCCCTGGTACAGGGGGCACCGGGGAGCTGTTTTTT CASSPGTGGTGELFF
TRBJ1-2 TRBD1 TRBV5-1 14 - TGCGCCAGCAGCTTGGGACAGGGAAGCTATGGCTACACCTTC CASSLGQGSYGYTF
TRBJ2-2 - TRBV2 16 once TGTGCCAGCAGTTTTGTCCAGGCGGGGGCCACCGGGGAGCTGTTTTTT CASSFVQAGATGELFF
TRBJ2-7 - TRBV10-3 15 - TGTGCCATCAGTGAGGGAGACAGAGGCTCCTACGAGCAGTACTTC CAISEGDRGSYEQYF
TRBJ2-4 - TRBV7-3 14 - TGTGCCAGCAGCCCCGTACCGACAGCAAACATTCAGTACTTC CASSPVPTANIQYF
TRBJ1-2 - TRBV19 19 - TGTGCCAGTAGCCCCGGACTGGGTTACCTTGGTCGAAACCACTATGGCTACACCTTC CASSPGLGYLGRNHYGYTF
TRBJ2-6 - TRBV5-1 14 - TGCGCCAGCAGCTCCGGGGCTGGGGCCAACGTCCTGACTTTC CASSSGAGANVLTF
TRBJ2-3 - TRBV10-1 12 - TGCGCCAGCAGTGCCCCGGTAAATACGCAGTATTTT CASSAPVNTQYF
TRBJ2-3 TRBD2 TRBV7-3 14 - TGTGCCAGCAGCGGTAGCGGGGGGGTAGATACGCAGTATTTT CASSGSGGVDTQYF
TRBJ1-6 - TRBV7-9 12 - TGTGCCAGCAGCTTGAGTGATTCACCCCTCCACTTT CASSLSDSPLHF
TRBJ1-1 - TRBV11-3 14 - TGTGCCAGCAGCTTAGTACCTTCGGGCACTGAAGCTTTCTTT CASSLVPSGTEAFF
TRBJ2-1 TRBD1 TRBV5-4 15 - TGTGCCAGCAGTTACCGGGACAGGGAAAACAATGAGCAGTTCTTC CASSYRDRENNEQFF
TRBJ1-2 - TRBV7-2 16 - TGTGCCAGCAGCTTAGAAAGGAGGGGCGCAAACTATGGCTACACCTTC CASSLERRGANYGYTF
TRBJ1-2 - TRBV19 12 - TGTGCCAGTAGTATGTCCGAGTATGGCTACACCTTC CASSMSEYGYTF
TRBJ2-7 - TRBV4-1 16 - TGCGCCAGCAGCCAAGAAGAAGGGCAGGACTCCTACGAGCAGTACTTC CASSQEEGQDSYEQYF
TRBJ1-5 - TRBV30 13 - TGTGCCTGGTCCATAGGTCGCAATCAGCCCCAGCATTTT CAWSIGRNQPQHF
TRBJ1-4 - TRBV7-2 15 - TGTGCCAGCAGCCAAGGCGGACAGAACTATGAAAAACTGTTTTTT CASSQGGQNYEKLFF
TRBJ1-5 - TRBV2 14 - TGTGCCAGCAAGGGGGAACGCCCTAATCAGCCCCAGCATTTT CASKGERPNQPQHF
TRBJ1-2 - TRBV4-1 16 - TGCGCCAGCAGCCAGGAACCCGGGGGGACGAGAGGTGGCTACACCTTC CASSQEPGGTRGGYTF
TRBJ2-1 TRBD2 TRBV2 15 - TGTGCCAGCAGTAAATGGACTAGCGGGGGCGACGAGCAGTTCTTC CASSKWTSGGDEQFF
TRBJ2-3 - TRBV4-3 19 - TGCGCCAGCAGCCAAGATATTGGGGGTACCTTTCTGGGCACAGATACGCAGTATTTT CASSQDIGGTFLGTDTQYF
TRBJ1-3 - TRBV11-3 15 - TGTGCCAGCAGCTTACAGAGGATCTCTGGAAACACCATATATTTT CASSLQRISGNTIYF
TRBJ2-4 - TRBV19 16 - TGTGCCAGTAGTATAACCGGGGCGCTAGCCAAAAACATTCAGTACTTC CASSITGALAKNIQYF
TRBJ2-7 - TRBV7-2 15 - TGTGCCAGCAGTCACGGCACTACAGGGACCTACGAGCAGTACTTC CASSHGTTGTYEQYF
TRBJ2-7 - TRBV5-4 12 - TGTGCCAGCAGCTTGGATGTCTACGAGCAGTACTTC CASSLDVYEQYF
TRBJ2-5 - TRBV13 13 - TGTGCCAGCAGCTTAGCTCCGTTGGAGACCCAGTACTTC CASSLAPLETQYF
TRBJ2-7 - TRBV20-1 11 - TGCAGTGCTAGAGTCCCGGGCGAGCAGTACTTC CSARVPGEQYF